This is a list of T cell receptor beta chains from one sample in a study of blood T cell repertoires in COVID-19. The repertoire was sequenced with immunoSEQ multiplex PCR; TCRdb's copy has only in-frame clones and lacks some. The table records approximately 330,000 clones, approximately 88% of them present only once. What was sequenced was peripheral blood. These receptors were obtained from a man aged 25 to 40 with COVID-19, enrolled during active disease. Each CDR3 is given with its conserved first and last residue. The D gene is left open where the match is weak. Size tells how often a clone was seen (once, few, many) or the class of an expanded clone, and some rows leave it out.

TGTGCCAGCAGCACCCGGGGACAGTCTAGCAATCAGCCCCAGCATTTT	CASSTRGQSSNQPQHF	TRBV28	TRBJ1-5	TRBD1	-
TGTGCCAGCAGCCCCGAAGCCTCACAGGGCGGCTGGTATGGCTACACCTTC	CASSPEASQGGWYGYTF	TRBV7-9	TRBJ1-2	-	-
TGTGCCAGCAGTTACTCGGGACTAGCGGGTACCGGAGGAGAGACCCAGTACTTC	CASSYSGLAGTGGETQYF	TRBV6-2/TRBV6-3	TRBJ2-5	TRBD2	-
TGTGCTAGTGGTTTGGTACTAACGAGCTTAGAACTTGGGGCCAACGTCCTGACTTTC	CASGLVLTSLELGANVLTF	TRBV12-5	TRBJ2-6	-	many
TGTGCCTGGAGTGGGGGACTAGGGAGCACAGATACGCAGTATTTT	CAWSGGLGSTDTQYF	TRBV30	TRBJ2-3	TRBD2	-
TGTGCCAGCAGCTCCCGGGACTGGAATTATGGCTACACCTTC	CASSSRDWNYGYTF	TRBV7-9	TRBJ1-2	-	-
TGTGCCAGCAGCTTCTCCGGGACATCGAACACTGAAGCTTTCTTT	CASSFSGTSNTEAFF	TRBV7-9	TRBJ1-1	-	-
TGTGCCAGCAGTTTCCGGGGGGGGCATCAGCCCCAGCATTTT	CASSFRGGHQPQHF	TRBV28	TRBJ1-5	-	-
TGTGCCAGCAGTTTCGGGACAGGAGTTTACGAGCAGTACTTC	CASSFGTGVYEQYF	TRBV28	TRBJ2-7	TRBD1	-
TGTGCCAGCAGCTTAATTTTTGGAGGGAGGACGTGTGAAAAACTGTTTTTT	CASSLIFGGRTCEKLFF	TRBV7-3	TRBJ1-4	-	-
TGTGCCAGCAGCTGGACTAGCGGTACCTACGAGCAGTACTTC	CASSWTSGTYEQYF	TRBV11-2	TRBJ2-7	TRBD2	-
TGTGCCAGCAAACTAGTGGGCTCCTACGAGCAGTACTTC	CASKLVGSYEQYF	TRBV5-4	TRBJ2-7	-	-
TGTGCCAGCAGCATAGGACTATCTGGGCCCTACGAGCAGTACTTC	CASSIGLSGPYEQYF	TRBV6-6	TRBJ2-7	-	-
TGCGCCAGCAGCAAAGCCACAGGGAGGGGGTCCTACGAGCAGTACTTC	CASSKATGRGSYEQYF	TRBV4-1	TRBJ2-7	-	-
TGTGCCAGCAGCTTACAAGCGGGGGGATCCAATGAGCAGTTCTTC	CASSLQAGGSNEQFF	TRBV7-2	TRBJ2-1	TRBD2	-
TGTGCCACCAGTGATTTGAGGGGGGGACAAGAGACCCAGTACTTC	CATSDLRGGQETQYF	TRBV24-1	TRBJ2-5	-	-
TGTGCCAGCAGCTTGACCGGGGAGCAGTTCTTC	CASSLTGEQFF	TRBV7-3	TRBJ2-1	-	-
TGTGCCAGTAGTATAGAGGCGGGGGCCTACGAGCAGTACTTC	CASSIEAGAYEQYF	TRBV19	TRBJ2-7	TRBD2	few
TGTGCCAGCAGCCGGACAGGGGGCTTCTTCTACGAGCAGTACTTC	CASSRTGGFFYEQYF	TRBV7-3	TRBJ2-7	TRBD1	-
TGCGCCAGCAGCTCATACCCCAGGGATGACACTGAAGCTTTCTTT	CASSSYPRDDTEAFF	TRBV5-1	TRBJ1-1	-	-
TGTGCCAGCAGTCCCCCAGGGACTGGGGATTCACCCCTCCACTTT	CASSPPGTGDSPLHF	TRBV2	TRBJ1-6	-	-
TGTGCCATCAGCGATCCGGGGGGCAATGAAAAACTGTTTTTT	CAISDPGGNEKLFF	TRBV10-3	TRBJ1-4	-	-
TGTGCCAGCAGCTTGGATCCGTGGGGGGGCGGAAGAACCGGGGAGCTGTTTTTT	CASSLDPWGGGRTGELFF	TRBV5-8	TRBJ2-2	-	-
TGTGCCAGCAGCTCGCGGGGTGGGCGGGGGGCCCGCACAGATACGCAGTATTTT	CASSSRGGRGARTDTQYF	TRBV7-2	TRBJ2-3	TRBD2	-